The rows below give T cell receptor beta chains drawn from one sample of a study of cytomegalovirus exposure and HLA in healthy donors. Here immunoSEQ multiplex PCR was the method, and the copy in TCRdb shows in-frame clones only, minus some. The sample lists roughly 77,000 clones; 65% to 70% were seen once. The sequenced sample was PBMCs. The receptors shown here come from a woman aged 45-65 years in good health and CMV-seropositive. CDR3s include the opening cysteine and the closing phenylalanine or tryptophan. A D gene is named only where the DNA matches it firmly. The size entry is marked missing in some rows and otherwise reads once, few, many or a size class.

CDR3 length	V gene	D gene	J gene	clone size	CDR3 protein	CDR3 DNA
14	TRBV5-4	NA	TRBJ1-3	NA	CASSLVGGGNTIYF	TGTGCCAGCAGCTTGGTAGGGGGTGGAAACACCATATATTTT
14	TRBV29-1	TRBD2	TRBJ2-3	NA	CSVETSGGTDTQYF	TGCAGCGTTGAGACTAGCGGGGGCACAGATACGCAGTATTTT
15	TRBV6-1	TRBD1	TRBJ2-1	NA	CASSGDRGVVYEQFF	TGTGCCAGCAGTGGAGACAGGGGGGTTGTATATGAGCAGTTCTTC
15	TRBV25-1	TRBD2	TRBJ2-1	NA	CASSEAGEGYNEQFF	TGTGCCAGCAGTGAGGCGGGGGAGGGCTACAATGAGCAGTTCTTC
13	TRBV7-7	TRBD1	TRBJ1-1	NA	CASSLDRYTEAFF	TGTGCTAGCAGCTTGGACAGGTATACTGAAGCTTTCTTT
15	TRBV5-6	TRBD1	TRBJ1-5	NA	CAGSSTGQAGQPQHF	TGTGCCGGCAGCTCAACCGGACAGGCTGGGCAGCCCCAGCATTTT
14	TRBV19	TRBD1	TRBJ2-2	NA	CASSGGRPTGELFF	TGTGCCAGTTCAGGGGGACGGCCGACCGGGGAGCTGTTTTTT
14	TRBV19	NA	TRBJ1-1	few	CASRTHLQGTEAFF	TGTGCCAGTAGAACCCACTTGCAGGGAACTGAAGCTTTCTTT
16	TRBV5-1	TRBD2	TRBJ2-7	few	CASSLEGGRGYYEQYF	TGCGCCAGCAGCTTGGAGGGAGGGCGTGGGTACTACGAGCAGTACTTC
13	TRBV28	TRBD1	TRBJ1-2	NA	CASRRGQDHGYTF	TGTGCCAGCAGACGAGGACAGGACCATGGCTACACCTTC
15	TRBV6-5	NA	TRBJ1-2	NA	CASSYQQGTNYGYTF	TGTGCCAGCAGTTATCAACAGGGTACTAACTATGGCTACACCTTC
15	TRBV28	TRBD1	TRBJ1-2	few	CASSPPGQGAGGYTF	TGTGCCAGCAGTCCTCCGGGACAGGGGGCCGGGGGCTACACCTTC
15	TRBV7-8	TRBD2	TRBJ2-2	NA	CASSSRGGNTGELFF	TGTGCCAGCAGCTCCCGGGGGGGCAACACCGGGGAGCTGTTTTTT
15	TRBV6-5	TRBD2	TRBJ2-1	NA	CASSYEAGGNNEQFF	TGTGCCAGCAGTTATGAAGCGGGGGGTAACAATGAGCAGTTCTTC
14	TRBV7-9	TRBD1	TRBJ1-2	NA	CASRRGTEQHGYTF	TGTGCCAGCAGGCGAGGGACAGAGCAACATGGCTACACCTTC
17	TRBV10-3	TRBD2	TRBJ2-7	few	CAISDPFAGESSNEQYF	TGTGCCATCAGTGACCCGTTTGCGGGGGAAAGTTCAAACGAGCAGTACTTC
15	TRBV19	NA	TRBJ1-1	NA	CASSILRPVGAEAFF	TGTGCCAGTAGTATCCTACGCCCAGTGGGAGCTGAAGCTTTCTTT
17	TRBV10-2	NA	TRBJ1-1	NA	CASSESGAEAGNTEAFF	TGCGCCAGCAGTGAGTCTGGGGCAGAGGCTGGGAACACTGAAGCTTTCTTT
16	TRBV4-1	TRBD1	TRBJ1-3	NA	CASSQNRGHSGNTIYF	TGCGCCAGCAGCCAAAACAGGGGGCACTCTGGAAACACCATATATTTT
14	TRBV6-6	NA	TRBJ2-6	NA	CASTAGAGANVLTF	TGTGCCAGCACCGCAGGGGCTGGGGCCAACGTCCTGACTTTC
15	TRBV5-8	TRBD1	TRBJ1-5	NA	CASSRTGGEGQPQHF	TGTGCCAGCAGCAGGACAGGGGGTGAGGGACAGCCCCAGCATTTT
15	TRBV4-1	NA	TRBJ1-1	NA	CASSQRGGVNTEAFF	TGCGCCAGCAGCCAACGGGGCGGGGTGAACACTGAAGCTTTCTTT
14	TRBV5-1	TRBD2	TRBJ2-1	NA	CASTPSGNANEQFF	TGCGCCAGCACCCCAAGCGGGAACGCTAATGAGCAGTTCTTC
14	TRBV6-1	NA	TRBJ1-5	NA	CASSEYPGNQPQHF	TGTGCCAGCAGTGAATATCCCGGCAATCAGCCCCAGCATTTT
16	TRBV5-1	TRBD2	TRBJ2-5	NA	CASSLAARGVQETQYF	TGCGCCAGCAGCTTGGCCGCGCGGGGGGTCCAAGAGACCCAGTACTTC
16	TRBV6-4	TRBD2	TRBJ2-1	NA	CASSPNGERGGHEQFF	TGTGCCAGCAGTCCCAACGGGGAGCGGGGGGGTCATGAGCAGTTCTTC
14	TRBV5-1	TRBD1	TRBJ2-7	once	CASSSDRVYGEQYF	TGCGCCAGCAGCTCGGACAGGGTTTATGGCGAGCAGTACTTC
15	TRBV10-3	TRBD2	TRBJ2-3	NA	CAITVAGGGADTQYF	TGTGCCATCACCGTAGCGGGGGGAGGGGCAGATACGCAGTATTTT
16	TRBV7-9	NA	TRBJ2-1	NA	CASSLGYGEGGDEQFF	TGTGCCAGCAGCTTAGGTTACGGGGAAGGAGGGGATGAGCAGTTCTTC
16	TRBV7-9	NA	TRBJ1-1	once	CSSSLGAQGIRGEAFF	TGTTCCAGCAGCTTAGGGGCGCAGGGGATAAGAGGGGAAGCTTTCTTT
15	TRBV4-1	NA	TRBJ2-5	few	CASSQTWADQETQYF	TGCGCCAGCAGCCAAACTTGGGCAGACCAAGAGACCCAGTACTTC
12	TRBV5-1	NA	TRBJ1-1	NA	CASGITNTEAFF	TGCGCCAGCGGCATTACGAACACTGAAGCTTTCTTT
16	TRBV5-4	TRBD1	TRBJ2-1	NA	CASSGTGPFSYNEQFF	TGTGCCAGCAGCGGGACAGGGCCCTTCTCCTACAATGAGCAGTTCTTC
16	TRBV15	NA	TRBJ2-1	NA	CATSRSREAKRGEQFF	TGTGCCACCAGCAGATCCAGGGAGGCCAAGAGGGGTGAGCAGTTCTTC
13	TRBV10-2	NA	TRBJ2-2	NA	CASSESGLGELFF	TGCGCCAGCAGTGAGTCGGGACTGGGGGAGCTGTTTTTT
13	TRBV7-3	TRBD1	TRBJ1-2	few	CASSAGQGYGYTF	TGTGCCAGCAGCGCTGGACAGGGGTATGGCTACACCTTC
15	TRBV5-1	TRBD1	TRBJ2-2	NA	CASSKGQGVTGELFF	TGCGCCAGCAGCAAGGGACAGGGGGTCACCGGGGAGCTGTTTTTT
15	TRBV7-6	NA	TRBJ2-1	NA	CASRTDGNRGSEQFF	TGTGCCAGCAGAACGGACGGCAATAGGGGGTCAGAGCAGTTCTTC
16	TRBV10-3	TRBD2	TRBJ2-1	NA	CAISESGSGGFNEQFF	TGTGCCATCAGTGAGTCGGGTAGCGGGGGATTCAATGAGCAGTTCTTC
15	TRBV9	NA	TRBJ1-4	NA	CASSVGEGYNEKLFF	TGTGCCAGCAGCGTAGGGGAGGGTTACAATGAAAAACTGTTTTTT
16	TRBV7-9	NA	TRBJ1-2	few	CASSSPDSPLYYGYTF	TGTGCCAGCAGCTCCCCAGACAGCCCGCTTTACTATGGCTACACCTTC
13	TRBV7-8	TRBD1	TRBJ1-2	NA	CASSSGTGMGYTF	TGTGCCAGCAGCTCTGGGACAGGGATGGGCTACACCTTC
15	TRBV7-9	NA	TRBJ1-6	once	CASSLGVTVNSPLHF	TGTGCCAGCAGCTTAGGCGTGACAGTAAATTCACCCCTCCACTTT
15	TRBV5-1	NA	TRBJ1-4	NA	CASSPGQPDGEKLFF	TGCGCCAGCAGCCCCGGACAGCCAGATGGCGAAAAACTGTTTTTT
12	TRBV27	TRBD1	TRBJ1-1	few	CASGRQGTEAFF	TGTGCCAGTGGAAGACAGGGAACTGAAGCTTTCTTT
15	TRBV7-6	NA	TRBJ2-7	NA	CASSRFPDTSYEQYF	TGTGCCAGCAGCCGATTCCCGGACACGTCCTACGAGCAGTACTTC